These T cell receptor beta chains were read from a single sample in a study of blood T cell repertoires in COVID-19. The assay was immunoSEQ multiplex PCR, and TCRdb's table has in-frame clones only and misses some. The profile covers about 310,000 clones, with almost 90% appearing a single time and roughly 4.3% taken by the ten largest. Sequences were obtained from PBMCs or T cells enriched from blood (not recorded which). All receptors come from a woman aged 18-35 years with acute COVID-19. Both conserved end residues are part of each CDR3. The D gene is left open where the match is weak.

J: TRBJ1-1; D: -; V: TRBV5-1; CDR3: CASRPWGQNTEAFF; DNA: TGCGCCAGCCGTCCCTGGGGACAGAACACTGAAGCTTTCTTT
J: TRBJ1-1; D: -; V: TRBV18; CDR3: CASSPPHREAEAFF; DNA: TGTGCCAGCTCACCACCGCACAGGGAAGCTGAAGCTTTCTTT
J: TRBJ2-3; D: -; V: TRBV6-2/TRBV6-3; CDR3: CASSYAGMGTDTQYF; DNA: TGTGCCAGCAGTTACGCGGGAATGGGCACAGATACGCAGTATTTT
J: TRBJ2-3; D: TRBD2; V: TRBV3-1/TRBV3-2; CDR3: CASSQVAPWGRAGDTQYF; DNA: TGTGCCAGCAGCCAAGTGGCCCCCTGGGGGAGGGCCGGGGATACGCAGTATTTT
J: TRBJ1-5; D: -; V: TRBV19; CDR3: CASRLDSRNQPQHF; DNA: TGTGCCAGTAGATTGGACAGCCGGAATCAGCCCCAGCATTTT
J: TRBJ2-1; D: TRBD2; V: TRBV24-1; CDR3: CATMETSGTNEQFF; DNA: TGTGCCACCATGGAGACTAGCGGGACCAATGAGCAGTTCTTC
J: TRBJ1-3; D: TRBD1; V: TRBV3-1/TRBV3-2; CDR3: CASSPRTGSGNTIYF; DNA: TGTGCCAGCAGCCCCCGGACAGGTTCTGGAAACACCATATATTTT
J: TRBJ2-7; D: -; V: TRBV6-5; CDR3: CASRTGPGGSYEQYF; DNA: TGTGCCAGCCGAACAGGGCCCGGGGGGTCTTACGAGCAGTACTTC
J: TRBJ2-5; D: -; V: TRBV5-6; CDR3: CASSLARGPQETQYF; DNA: TGTGCCAGCAGCTTGGCGCGGGGGCCCCAAGAGACCCAGTACTTC
J: TRBJ2-7; D: TRBD2; V: TRBV9; CDR3: CASSPWREGYEQYF; DNA: TGTGCCAGCAGCCCATGGCGGGAGGGGTACGAGCAGTACTTC
J: TRBJ1-1; D: -; V: TRBV7-3; CDR3: CASSLTRNTEAFF; DNA: TGTGCCAGCAGCTTAACGAGGAACACTGAAGCTTTCTTT
J: TRBJ1-1; D: -; V: TRBV19; CDR3: CASIPFGSPGTEAFF; DNA: TGTGCCAGTATCCCCTTCGGTAGCCCGGGAACTGAAGCTTTCTTT
J: TRBJ2-2; D: TRBD1; V: TRBV18; CDR3: CASSPRTGVPGELFF; DNA: TGTGCCAGCTCACCCCGGACAGGGGTTCCCGGGGAGCTGTTTTTT
J: TRBJ2-1; D: -; V: TRBV19; CDR3: CASSISRPTGAYNEQFF; DNA: TGTGCCAGTAGTATTAGCCGCCCTACGGGAGCCTACAATGAGCAGTTCTTC
J: TRBJ1-1; D: TRBD1; V: TRBV28; CDR3: CASSSRTGGNTEAFF; DNA: TGTGCCAGCAGCTCTAGGACAGGCGGGAACACTGAAGCTTTCTTT
J: TRBJ1-2; D: -; V: TRBV6-1; CDR3: CASSERGNYGYTF; DNA: TGTGCCAGCAGTGAAAGAGGGAACTATGGCTACACCTTC
J: TRBJ2-2; D: -; V: TRBV27; CDR3: CASRGEFSARNTGELFF; DNA: TGTGCCAGCAGAGGAGAATTCTCGGCCCGTAACACCGGGGAGCTGTTTTTT
J: TRBJ1-2; D: TRBD1; V: TRBV6-5; CDR3: CASRPQGAHGYTF; DNA: TGTGCCAGCAGGCCACAGGGGGCCCATGGCTACACCTTC
J: TRBJ2-5; D: TRBD1; V: TRBV7-8; CDR3: CASSFGQGETQYF; DNA: TGTGCCAGCAGCTTTGGACAGGGTGAGACCCAGTACTTC
J: TRBJ1-5; D: -; V: TRBV11-2; CDR3: CASSYSLNQPQHF; DNA: TGTGCCAGCAGCTATTCCCTCAATCAGCCCCAGCATTTT
J: TRBJ2-7; D: TRBD2; V: TRBV6-5; CDR3: CASSSRREGSYEQYF; DNA: TGTGCCAGCAGTTCTCGAAGGGAGGGCTCCTACGAGCAGTACTTC
J: TRBJ2-5; D: -; V: TRBV5-1; CDR3: CASTLPTGGGTQETQYF; DNA: TGCGCCAGCACTCTGCCTACTGGGGGAGGAACTCAAGAGACCCAGTACTTC
J: TRBJ2-3; D: TRBD2; V: TRBV25-1; CDR3: CASSELGLASTGDTQYF; DNA: TGTGCCAGCAGTGAATTGGGACTAGCCTCCACGGGAGATACGCAGTATTTT
J: TRBJ2-1; D: TRBD2; V: TRBV7-6; CDR3: CASSPYQGLAGYQQFF; DNA: TGTGCCAGCAGCCCATACCAGGGGCTAGCGGGATATCAGCAGTTCTTC
J: TRBJ2-2; D: TRBD1; V: TRBV27; CDR3: CASSFGTGGLGELFF; DNA: TGTGCCAGCAGTTTCGGGACAGGGGGCCTCGGGGAGCTGTTTTTT